This TCR beta chain is from a study of T cell responses to AZD1222 COVID-19 vaccine. Study information: Pooled in the analysis were second doses at about 4 or about 12 weeks.

Trimming took off 1 base at V and 3 bases at J, with 12 bases between the two ends. The CDR3 is made up of 15 amino acids. The germline V gene encodes CDR1 SGHTA and CDR2 FQGNSA. About this clone: What it binds is not known.

Sequencing used immunoSEQ multiplex PCR; TCRdb keeps in-frame clones, though not all of them. In the table there are 150,000 to 200,000 clones, almost 90% of which are singletons. Points from the study as a whole: Spike-specific TCR repertoires showed rising breadth and depth after two AZD1222 doses. Clonal diversity was possibly underestimated, and white British individuals and females predominated among donors. Unmutated regions of variants are reportedly targeted by nearly half of spike-specific TCRs.

The source is an adult in good health. This chain links TRBV7-2 with TRBJ1-1; D possibly corresponds to TRBD1 (6 bases). Sequencing was performed on peripheral blood, taken on day 0 of AZD1222 vaccination. CDR3 coding DNA: TGTGCCAGCAGCTTAGGGCAGGGGAGGTACACTGAAGCTTTCTTT. The encoded protein is CASSLGQGRYTEAFF.